Following are 3 T cell receptor beta chains from one sample sequenced in a study of regulatory T cells in long-lasting Graves disease. Time point meaning: newly diagnosed GD, antithyroid drugs for less than 3 months. Extracted RNA from PBMCs served as the source of the TCR library. HTBI primers from iRepertoire and Arm-PCR of CDR3 regions yielded the TCR beta libraries. TCRdb analysed the multiplex PCR reads with MiXCR anew, one entry per CDR3 protein. Of 300,000 to 400,000 distinct CDR3 sequences listed, 15% to 18% are singletons. The specimen was peripheral blood mononuclear cells (PBMCs), collected at new diagnosis, from a patient treated with antithyroid drugs. The receptors were gathered from a female donor with Graves disease.

The sample holds many counts of this clonotype. The chain has TRBV27 and TRBJ1-1; D gene ambiguous. CDR1 and CDR2 (germline): MNHEY, SMNVEV (reference sequence). This CDR3 contains 15 residues. The V end lost 2 bases, the J end lost 0 bases, and 10 bases lay between the germline ends. The CDR3 nucleotides read TGTGCCAGCAGTTTAGATCGGGGATTGAACACTGAAGCTTTCTTT. It encodes CASSLDRGLNTEAFF.

At least ten counts were recorded for this clonotype. This sequence joins TRBV13 and TRBJ2-1, with TRBD2 matching over 14 bases. The trim removed 5 bases at V and 7 bases at J, leaving 4 bases unmatched. The V gene's germline CDR1 is PRHDT and CDR2 FYEKMQ (reference sequence). This CDR3 region has 15 residues. The CDR3 nucleotides are TGTGCCAGCAGCCCCCGACTAGCGGGAGGGAATGAGCAGTTCTTC. This translates into CASSPRLAGGNEQFF.

This clonotype was counted many times. The chain is built from TRBV6-5 and TRBJ2-3; 13 bases agree with TRBD2. In germline, CDR1 is MNHEY, CDR2 SVGAGI. V lost 2 bases and J lost 6; bases outside the gene matches: 2. The CDR3 length is 15 residues. The CDR3 DNA is TGTGCCAGCAGTTACACTAGCGGGGGGGTGGATACGCAGTATTTT. Translation gives CASSYTSGGVDTQYF.